A single sample is the source of the 21 T cell receptor beta chains below, sequenced in a study of cytomegalovirus exposure and HLA in healthy donors. The PCR ran on 60 Vbeta and 13 Jbeta primers. Assay used: immunoSEQ multiplex PCR; TCRdb lists only in-frame clones, some missing. The table lists 200,000 or so clones, 75% to 80% of them singletons. The specimen was PBMCs. These receptors were taken from a woman in her twenties or thirties in good health and CMV-seropositive.

The CDR3 region is CASSELEELVNTGELFF. The CDR3 nucleotides are TGTGCCAGCAGCGAGCTTGAGGAACTCGTGAACACCGGGGAGCTGTTTTTT. The chain combines TRBV7-8 with TRBJ2-2; D gene uncertain. V shed 5 bases and J shed 1 base, with 17 bases lying between them. The CDR3 spans 17 residues. Per the germline V gene, CDR1 is SGHVS and CDR2 is FQNEAQ.

The chain joins TRBV11-2 to TRBJ2-6, with TRBD1 as a possible D gene (5 bases). Germline CDR1 reads SGHAT; CDR2 reads FQNNGV. Trimming took 5 bases from V and 0 from J, leaving 17 bases between them. The CDR3 sequence is 18 residues long. The CDR3: CASSHSLQVSSGANVLTF. In DNA, the CDR3 is TGTGCCAGCAGCCACAGCTTACAGGTCAGCTCTGGGGCCAACGTCCTGACTTTC.

The J gene is TRBJ2-2, the V gene TRBV5-8; D is possibly TRBD2 (5 bases). CDR1 is SGHTS, CDR2 YDEGEE, per germline. Trimming removed 0 bases at V and 7 bases at J, with 7 bases between. The CDR3 totals 13 residues. The CDR3, as DNA: TGTGCCAGCAGCTTGGAGGGAGACGGGGAGCTGTTTTTT. Protein sequence: CASSLEGDGELFF. Variable domain in full (rest from reference TRBV5-8 and TRBJ2-2): EAGVTQSPTHLIKTRGQQATLRCSPISGHTSVYWYQQALGLGLQFLLWYDEGEERNRGNFPPRFSGRQFPNYSSELNVNALELEDSALYLCASSLEGDGELFFGEGSRLTVL.

The chain joins TRBV6-7 to TRBJ1-2, with D unclear. TRBV6-7 is flagged as an ORF with uncertain function. CDR3 length: 13 residues. The V end lost 8 bases, the J end lost 8 bases, and 18 bases lay between the germline ends. CDR3 loop: CASSKVREEGYTF. DNA for the CDR3: TGTGCCAGCTCTAAAGTGCGTGAGGAGGGCTACACCTTC.

The gene calls are TRBV4-2 and TRBJ2-5, with D perhaps TRBD2 (5 bases). V shed 4 bases and J shed 5 bases, with 11 bases lying between them. The length of the CDR3 is 13 residues. CDR1 is LGHNA, CDR2 YNFKEQ, per germline. The CDR3, as DNA: TGTGCCAGCAGCCCCATAGCGTTTGAGACCCAGTACTTC. This sequence encodes CASSPIAFETQYF.

The chain employs TRBV5-4 and TRBJ1-2; D unclear. This CDR3 spans 14 amino acids. CDR1 and CDR2 (germline): SGHNT, YYREEE (reference sequence). Trimming stripped 1 base from V and 4 bases from J, with 11 bases between. The CDR3 protein is CASSLIREAYGYTF. CDR3 DNA: TGTGCCAGCAGCTTGATTCGGGAGGCCTATGGCTACACCTTC.

The chain has TRBV11-3 and TRBJ1-1, with D possibly being TRBD1 (6 bases). The CDR3 sequence is 14 residues long. The germline V and J ends were trimmed by 4 bases and 1 base, with 10 bases remaining between them. CDR1 is SGHNT, CDR2 YENEEA, per germline. The CDR3: CASSSGTPNTEAFF. The CDR3 region has the DNA TGTGCCAGCAGCTCCGGGACACCGAACACTGAAGCTTTCTTT.

The chain uses TRBV6-5 and TRBJ1-2; D gene ambiguous. Germline loops: CDR1 MNHEY, CDR2 SVGAGI. Trimming cost V 0 bases and J 1 base, with 9 bases left between them. This CDR3 is 15 amino acids long. CDR3 loop: CASSYSAGFNYGYTF. CDR3 nucleotides: TGTGCCAGCAGTTACTCTGCAGGCTTTAACTATGGCTACACCTTC.

The rearrangement joins TRBV19 to TRBJ1-6; TRBD1 matches 8 bases. The germline CDR1 and CDR2 sequences are LNHDA and SQIVND (reference sequence). The CDR3 totals 16 residues. The junction had 7 bases not matched to a gene; V was cut back by 6 bases and J by 3 bases. In nucleotides, the CDR3 is TGTGCCAGTAGGAGGGACAGGCTAGACTATAATTCACCCCTCCACTTT. This gives the protein CASRRDRLDYNSPLHF.

The chain is built from TRBV9 and TRBJ2-1; 7 nucleotides agree with TRBD1. CDR3 length: 12 residues. Germline lookup yields CDR1 SGDLS and CDR2 YYNGEE. Trimming removed 3 bases from V and 7 bases from J; junction bases left unmatched: 1. The CDR3 sequence is CASSAQGNEQFF. CDR3 coding DNA: TGTGCCAGCAGCGCACAGGGGAATGAGCAGTTCTTC.

V is TRBV5-5 and J is TRBJ1-1, with D possibly matching TRBD1 (5 bases). V gave up 6 bases and J gave up 0 bases, with 15 bases separating them. CDR3 length: 15 residues. Germline CDR1 and CDR2: SGHKS and YYEKEE (reference sequence). In DNA, the CDR3 is TGTGCCAGCATCCTTCCACAGGAGCTGAACACTGAAGCTTTCTTT. It codes for CASILPQELNTEAFF.

As regards this clone: One junction end disagrees with the germline gene, perhaps due to a read error. The gene calls are TRBV7-7 and TRBJ2-1, with D possibly matching TRBD2 (5 bases). The germline CDR1 and CDR2 sequences are SSHAT and FNYEAQ (reference sequence). CDR3 size: 14 residues. The CDR3 DNA sequence: TGTGCTAGCAGTGATCTCGGGACCTACAATGAGCAGTTCTTC. Protein: CASSDLGTYNEQFF.

The CDR3 spells CASSLLLAGPHYNEQFF. The CDR3 DNA follows: TGTGCCAGCAGCTTACTTCTTGCGGGACCTCATTACAATGAGCAGTTCTTC. The chain carries TRBV11-2 and TRBJ2-1, with D perhaps TRBD2 (6 bases). Trimming left V 2 bases short and J 4 bases short, with 18 bases between. The CDR3 sequence is 17 residues long. Germline V gives CDR1 SGHAT, CDR2 FQNNGV.

The CDR3: CASSLGAGDYEQYF. The CDR3 DNA is TGTGCCAGCAGCTTAGGCGCAGGGGACTACGAGCAGTACTTC. The chain couples TRBV7-8 to TRBJ2-5, with D maybe TRBD1 (6 bases). Gene TRBJ2-7 matches the end of the DNA better, so the J call may be wrong. The CDR3 is made up of 14 amino acids. The germline gives CDR1 SGHVS, CDR2 FQNEAQ.

This chain links TRBV28 with TRBJ2-4; TRBD2 matches at 10 bases. In germline, CDR1 is MDHEN, CDR2 SYDVKM. The V segment lost 3 bases and the J segment 6 bases; nucleotides outside the gene matches: 2. The CDR3 has 14 residues. CDR3 residues: CASSLASGRNIQYF. The CDR3 DNA follows: TGTGCCAGCAGTTTGGCTAGCGGGAGAAACATTCAGTACTTC.

There are a few counts of this clone. The chain is built from TRBV5-1 and TRBJ2-3; no clear D. The CDR3 totals 15 residues. The germline V gene has CDR1 SGHRS and CDR2 YFSETQ. V lost 3 bases to trimming and J lost 6 bases, with 17 bases between them. CDR3 in amino acids: CASSSNTIGRDTQYF. The CDR3 coding sequence is TGCGCCAGCAGCTCTAATACTATCGGTCGTGATACGCAGTATTTT.

A few counts support this clone. This sequence joins TRBV7-9 and TRBJ2-7, with D uncertain. CDR1 is SEHNR, CDR2 FQNEAQ, per germline (reference sequence). Trimming pared 3 bases from V and 3 bases from J, leaving 6 bases between. CDR3 length equals 12 residues. CDR3 loop: CASSLSVYEQYF. The DNA of the CDR3 is TGTGCCAGCAGCTTGTCCGTCTACGAGCAGTACTTC.

V gene TRBV27 combines with J gene TRBJ1-4; 9 nucleotides line up with TRBD1. V lost 6 bases and J lost 6; bases outside the gene matches: 2. The CDR3 spans 13 residues. Germline V gene sequence: CDR1 MNHEY, CDR2 SMNVEV (reference sequence). CDR3 sequence reads: CASSRTGDEKLFF. The DNA for the CDR3 is TGTGCCAGCAGCCGGACAGGGGATGAAAAACTGTTTTTT.

The rearrangement joins TRBV25-1 to TRBJ1-2; the match to TRBD1 covers 8 bases. CDR1 and CDR2 (germline): MGHDK, SYGVNS. CDR3 length equals 14 residues. J was trimmed by 7 bases and V by 0 bases; bases with no gene match: 4. This chain's CDR3 is CASSEYGQGGGYTF. DNA of the CDR3: TGTGCCAGCAGTGAATATGGACAGGGTGGTGGCTACACCTTC.

This chain uses TRBV7-9 with TRBJ1-1; TRBD1 agrees at 7 bases. The V and J ends lost 0 bases and 5 bases, in that order; junction bases with no gene match: 15. CDR1 is SEHNR and CDR2 is FQNEAQ in the germline V gene (reference sequence). There are 18 residues in the CDR3. The CDR3 DNA reads as TGTGCCAGCAGCTTAGCGCTATCGGACAGGTCGTTCGGGACTGAAGCTTTCTTT. Translating gives CASSLALSDRSFGTEAFF.

This sequence joins TRBV6-1 and TRBJ1-2, with a tentative D call TRBD1 (5 bases). The ends were cut back, 6 bases at V and 5 bases at J, with 16 bases in the middle. This CDR3 has 14 amino acids. Germline CDR1 and CDR2: MNHNS and SASEGT. The chain's CDR3 is CASRVDRNTYGYTF. Here the CDR3 DNA reads TGTGCCAGCAGAGTTGACAGAAATACTTATGGCTACACCTTC.